The source of this T cell receptor beta chain is a study of T cell responses to AZD1222 COVID-19 vaccine. About the study: Pooled in the analysis were second doses at about 4 or about 12 weeks.

Repertoires were generated with immunoSEQ multiplex PCR, while TCRdb's copy carries only in-frame clones and drops some. The sample has about 160,000 clones; around nine tenths are singletons. The CDR3 is 16 residues long. The germline V gene has CDR1 SGHAT and CDR2 FQNNGV. Trimming cost V 3 bases and J 4 bases, with 17 bases left between them. Study-level findings and limits: Spike-specific TCR breadth and depth went up after people got two AZD1222 doses. There were mostly white British donors and more females than males, and clonal diversity was possibly underestimated.

This clone was observed a handful of times. Its antigen is unidentified. Specimen: peripheral blood, collected on day 0 of AZD1222 vaccination. The source of this sequence is an adult in good health. The chain is built from TRBV11-2 and TRBJ2-3; no clear D gene. The CDR3 DNA is TGTGCCAGCAGCTTTAATTTGCTTAGTGATTCAGATACGCAGTATTTT. It is translated as CASSFNLLSDSDTQYF.